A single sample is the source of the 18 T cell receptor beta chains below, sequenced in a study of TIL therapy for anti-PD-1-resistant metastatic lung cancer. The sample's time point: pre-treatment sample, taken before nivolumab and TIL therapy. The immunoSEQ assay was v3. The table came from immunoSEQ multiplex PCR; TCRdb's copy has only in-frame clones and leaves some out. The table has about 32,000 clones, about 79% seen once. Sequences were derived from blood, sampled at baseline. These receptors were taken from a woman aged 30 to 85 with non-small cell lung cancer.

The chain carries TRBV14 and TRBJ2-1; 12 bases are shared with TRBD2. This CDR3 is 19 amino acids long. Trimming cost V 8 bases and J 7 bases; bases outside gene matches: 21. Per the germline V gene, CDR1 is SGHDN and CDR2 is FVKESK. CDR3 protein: CASPDKTSGSKIHRNEQFF. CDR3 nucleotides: TGTGCCAGCCCAGATAAGACTAGCGGGAGTAAAATCCACCGAAATGAGCAGTTCTTC.

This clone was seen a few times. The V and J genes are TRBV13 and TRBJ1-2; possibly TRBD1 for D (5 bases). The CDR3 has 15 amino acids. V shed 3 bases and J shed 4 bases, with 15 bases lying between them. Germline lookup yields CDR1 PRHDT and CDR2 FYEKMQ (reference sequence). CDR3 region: CASSFRGTRSYGYTF. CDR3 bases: TGTGCCAGCAGCTTCCGGGGGACGAGGTCCTATGGCTACACCTTC.

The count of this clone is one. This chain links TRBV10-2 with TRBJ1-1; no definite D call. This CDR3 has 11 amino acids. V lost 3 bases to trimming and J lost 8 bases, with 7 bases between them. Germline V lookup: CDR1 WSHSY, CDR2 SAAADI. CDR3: CASSDNMEAFF. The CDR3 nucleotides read TGCGCCAGCAGTGATAATATGGAAGCTTTCTTT.

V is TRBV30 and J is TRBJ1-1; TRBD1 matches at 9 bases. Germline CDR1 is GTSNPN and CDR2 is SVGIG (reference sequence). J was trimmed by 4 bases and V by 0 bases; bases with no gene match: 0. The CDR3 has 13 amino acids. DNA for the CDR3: TGTGCCTGGAGTGTACAGGGGGCCACTGAAGCTTTCTTT. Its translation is CAWSVQGATEAFF.

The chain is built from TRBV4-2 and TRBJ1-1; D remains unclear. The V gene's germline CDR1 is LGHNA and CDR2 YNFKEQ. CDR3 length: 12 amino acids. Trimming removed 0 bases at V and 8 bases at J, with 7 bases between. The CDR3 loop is CASSQDIREAFF. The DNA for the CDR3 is TGTGCCAGCAGCCAAGATATTAGGGAAGCTTTCTTT.

CDR3 coding DNA: TGTGCCAGCAGTGACACTAGCGGGAGCTATGAGCAGTTCTTC. It translates to CASSDTSGSYEQFF. This rearrangement joins TRBV2 to TRBJ2-1; TRBD2 matches at 11 bases. Trimming cost V 3 bases and J 8 bases; bases outside gene matches: 3. The CDR3 runs 14 residues. Per the germline V gene, CDR1 is SNHLY and CDR2 is FYNNEI.

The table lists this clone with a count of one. In DNA form, the CDR3 reads TGTGCCAGCAGCCCCACAATGAGCTCCTACAATGAGCAGTTCTTC. As protein: CASSPTMSSYNEQFF. The chain is built from TRBV7-9 and TRBJ2-1; D is undetermined. Per the germline V gene, CDR1 is SEHNR and CDR2 is FQNEAQ (reference sequence). V dropped 5 bases and J dropped 0 bases, with 11 bases sitting between them. The CDR3 contains 15 residues.

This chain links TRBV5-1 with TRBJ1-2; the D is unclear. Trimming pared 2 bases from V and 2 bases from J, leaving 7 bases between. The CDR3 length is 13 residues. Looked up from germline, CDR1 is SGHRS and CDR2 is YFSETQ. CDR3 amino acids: CASSFDGNYGYTF. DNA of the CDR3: TGCGCCAGCAGCTTCGACGGGAACTATGGCTACACCTTC.

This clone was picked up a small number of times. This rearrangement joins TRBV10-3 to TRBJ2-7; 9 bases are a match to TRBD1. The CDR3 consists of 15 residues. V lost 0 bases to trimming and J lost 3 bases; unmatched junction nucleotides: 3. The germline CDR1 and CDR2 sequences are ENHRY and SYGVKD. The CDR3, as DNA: TGTGCCATCAGTGAGTCTGCGACAGGGGGCTACGAGCAGTACTTC. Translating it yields CAISESATGGYEQYF.

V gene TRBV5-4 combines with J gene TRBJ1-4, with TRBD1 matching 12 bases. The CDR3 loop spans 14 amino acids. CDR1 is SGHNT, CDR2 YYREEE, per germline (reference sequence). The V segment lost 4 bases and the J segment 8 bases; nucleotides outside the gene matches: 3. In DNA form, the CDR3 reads TGTGCCAGCAGCCCAGGGACAGGGGGCGAAAAACTGTTTTTT. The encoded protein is CASSPGTGGEKLFF.

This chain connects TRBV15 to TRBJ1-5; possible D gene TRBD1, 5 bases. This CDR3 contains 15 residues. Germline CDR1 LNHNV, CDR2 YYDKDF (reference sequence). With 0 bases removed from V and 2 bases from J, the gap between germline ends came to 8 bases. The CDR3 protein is CATSRDKGGNQPQHF. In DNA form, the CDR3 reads TGTGCCACCAGCAGAGATAAAGGGGGCAATCAGCCCCAGCATTTT.

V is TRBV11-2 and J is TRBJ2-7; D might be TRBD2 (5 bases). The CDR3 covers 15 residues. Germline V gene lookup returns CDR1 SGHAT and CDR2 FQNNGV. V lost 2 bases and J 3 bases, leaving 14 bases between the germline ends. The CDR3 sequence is CASSLRFSGSYEQYF. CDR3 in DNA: TGTGCCAGCAGCTTACGATTTTCGGGGAGCTACGAGCAGTACTTC.

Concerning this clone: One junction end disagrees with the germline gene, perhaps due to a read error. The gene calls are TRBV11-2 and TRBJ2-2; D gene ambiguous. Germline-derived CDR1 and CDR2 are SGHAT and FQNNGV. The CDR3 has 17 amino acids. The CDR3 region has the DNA TGTGTCAGCAGCTTAGAATGGTGGCTGAGTTACACCGGGGAGCTGTTTTTT. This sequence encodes CVSSLEWWLSYTGELFF.

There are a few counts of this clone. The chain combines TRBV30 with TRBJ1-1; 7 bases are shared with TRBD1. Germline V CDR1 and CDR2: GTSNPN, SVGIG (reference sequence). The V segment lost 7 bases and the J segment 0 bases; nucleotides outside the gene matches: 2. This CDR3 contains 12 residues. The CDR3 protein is CASQGVNTEAFF. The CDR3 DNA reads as TGTGCCTCCCAGGGGGTGAACACTGAAGCTTTCTTT. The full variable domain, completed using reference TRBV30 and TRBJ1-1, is SQTIHQWPATLVQPVGSPLSLECTVEGTSNPNLYWYRQAAGRGLQLLFYSVGIGQISSEVPQNLSASRPQDRQFILSSKKLLLSDSGFYLCASQGVNTEAFFGQGTRLTVV.

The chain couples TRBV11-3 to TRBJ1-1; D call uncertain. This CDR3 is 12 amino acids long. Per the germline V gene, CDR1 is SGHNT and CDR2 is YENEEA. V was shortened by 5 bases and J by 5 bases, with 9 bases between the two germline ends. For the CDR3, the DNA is TGTGCCAGCAGCCATGGTTATACTGAAGCTTTCTTT. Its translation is CASSHGYTEAFF.

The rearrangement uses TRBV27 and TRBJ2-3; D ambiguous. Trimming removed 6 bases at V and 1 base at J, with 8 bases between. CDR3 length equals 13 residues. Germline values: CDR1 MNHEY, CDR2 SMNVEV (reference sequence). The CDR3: CASRLIGTDTQYF. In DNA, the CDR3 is TGTGCCAGCAGGTTAATTGGCACAGATACGCAGTATTTT.

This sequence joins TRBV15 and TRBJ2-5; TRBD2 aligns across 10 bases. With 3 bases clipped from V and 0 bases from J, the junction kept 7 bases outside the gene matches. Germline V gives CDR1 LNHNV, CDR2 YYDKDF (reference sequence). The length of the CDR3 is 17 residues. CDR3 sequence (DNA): TGTGCCACCAGCAGTTCAACTAGCGGGACCTACCAAGAGACCCAGTACTTC. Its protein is CATSSSTSGTYQETQYF. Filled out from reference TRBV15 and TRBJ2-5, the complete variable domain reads DAMVIQNPRYQVTQFGKPVTLSCSQTLNHNVMYWYQQKSSQAPKLLFHYYDKDFNNEADTPDNFQSRRPNTSFCFLDIRSPGLGDTAMYLCATSSSTSGTYQETQYFGPGTRLLVL.

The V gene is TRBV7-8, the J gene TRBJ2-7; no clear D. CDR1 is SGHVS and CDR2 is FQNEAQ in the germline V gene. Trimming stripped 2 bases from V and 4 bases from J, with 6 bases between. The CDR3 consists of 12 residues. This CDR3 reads CASSLSPYEQYF. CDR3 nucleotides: TGTGCCAGCAGCTTATCCCCGTACGAGCAGTACTTC.